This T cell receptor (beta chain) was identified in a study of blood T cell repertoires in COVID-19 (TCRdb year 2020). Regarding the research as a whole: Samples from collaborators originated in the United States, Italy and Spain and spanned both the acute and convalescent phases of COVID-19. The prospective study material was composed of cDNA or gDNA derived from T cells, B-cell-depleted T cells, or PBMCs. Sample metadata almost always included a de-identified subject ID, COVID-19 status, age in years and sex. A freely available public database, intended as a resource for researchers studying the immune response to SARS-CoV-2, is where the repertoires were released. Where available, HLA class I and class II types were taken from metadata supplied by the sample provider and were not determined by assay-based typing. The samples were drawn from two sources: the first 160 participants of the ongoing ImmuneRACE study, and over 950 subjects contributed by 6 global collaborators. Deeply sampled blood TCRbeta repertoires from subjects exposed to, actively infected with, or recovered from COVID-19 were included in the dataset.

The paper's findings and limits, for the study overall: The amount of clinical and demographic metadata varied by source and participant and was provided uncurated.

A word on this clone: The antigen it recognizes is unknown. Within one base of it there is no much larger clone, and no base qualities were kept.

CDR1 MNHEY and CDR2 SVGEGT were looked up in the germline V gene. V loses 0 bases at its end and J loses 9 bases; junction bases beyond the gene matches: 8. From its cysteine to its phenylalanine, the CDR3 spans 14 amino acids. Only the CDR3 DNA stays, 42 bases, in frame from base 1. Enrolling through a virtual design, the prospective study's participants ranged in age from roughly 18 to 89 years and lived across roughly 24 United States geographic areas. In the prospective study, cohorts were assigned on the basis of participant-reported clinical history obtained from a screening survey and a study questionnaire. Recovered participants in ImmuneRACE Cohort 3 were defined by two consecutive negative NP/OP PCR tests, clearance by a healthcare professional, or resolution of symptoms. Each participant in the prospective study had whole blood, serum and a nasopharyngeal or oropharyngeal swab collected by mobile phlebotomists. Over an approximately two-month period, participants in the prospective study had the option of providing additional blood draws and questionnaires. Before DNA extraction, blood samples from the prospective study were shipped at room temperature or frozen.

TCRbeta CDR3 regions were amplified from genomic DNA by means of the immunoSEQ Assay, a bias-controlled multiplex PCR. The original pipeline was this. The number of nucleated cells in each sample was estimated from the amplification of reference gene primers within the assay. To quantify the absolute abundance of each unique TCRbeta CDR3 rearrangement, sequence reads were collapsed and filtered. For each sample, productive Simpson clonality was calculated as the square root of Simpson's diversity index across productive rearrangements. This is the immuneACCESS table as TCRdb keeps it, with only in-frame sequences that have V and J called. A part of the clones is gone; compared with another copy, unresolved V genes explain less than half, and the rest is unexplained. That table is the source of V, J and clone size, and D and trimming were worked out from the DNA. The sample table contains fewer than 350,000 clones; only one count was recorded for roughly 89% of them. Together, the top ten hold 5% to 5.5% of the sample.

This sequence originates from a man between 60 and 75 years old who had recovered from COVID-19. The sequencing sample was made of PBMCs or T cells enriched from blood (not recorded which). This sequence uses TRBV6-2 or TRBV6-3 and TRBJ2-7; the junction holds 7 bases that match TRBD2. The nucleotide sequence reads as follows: TGTGCCAGCAGTTACTCCGGAGGTGGCGGGGGGCAGTACTTC. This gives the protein CASSYSGGGGGQYF.